The present TCR beta chain was sequenced within a study of T cells in localized non-small cell lung cancer. The CDR3 is made up of 14 amino acids. V was cut by 7 bases and J by 1 base, with 13 bases left in between. Germline values: CDR1 MDHEN, CDR2 SYDVKM. Sequencing used immunoSEQ multiplex PCR; TCRdb keeps in-frame clones, though not all of them. The profile shows some 12,000 clones, 83% of them singletons. This TCR was recovered from a male donor at least 60 years old with stage I lung adenocarcinoma. The sequences come from peripheral blood, collected before any cancer treatment. The V gene is TRBV28, the J gene TRBJ1-1, with a possible D match to TRBD1 (5 bases). CDR3 DNA sequence: TGTGCCAGCATCGCTCAGGGCGGGAACACTGAAGCTTTCTTT. Its protein is CASIAQGGNTEAFF.